This is a list of T cell receptor beta chains from one sample in a study of blood T cell repertoires in COVID-19. TCRdb's table, derived via immunoSEQ multiplex PCR, lists solely in-frame clones and lacks some. This table holds about 99,000 clones, about 88% found once. The source material was peripheral blood. All receptors come from a human donor in a cohort sampled during active COVID-19. The CDR3 runs from the conserved cysteine through the conserved F or W. Fields, in order: D gene, J gene, clone size, V gene, CDR3 protein, CDR3 DNA. A D gene is named only where the DNA matches it firmly. Some rows mark clone size as missing; the rest say once, few, many or name a class of expanded clone.

>NA|TRBJ2-6|NA|TRBV5-4
CASSLYGASGANVLTF
TGTGCCAGCAGCTTATACGGAGCCTCTGGGGCCAACGTCCTGACTTTC
>NA|TRBJ2-1|NA|TRBV5-4
CASSLGDFYNEQFF
TGTGCCAGCAGCTTGGGGGACTTCTACAATGAGCAGTTCTTC
>TRBD1|TRBJ2-7|few|TRBV7-3
CASSLNDRGPYEQYF
TGTGCCAGCAGCTTAAATGACAGGGGGCCCTACGAGCAGTACTTC
>NA|TRBJ2-7|NA|TRBV28
CASLGALDWKYF
TGTGCCAGCCTGGGAGCACTAGACTGGAAGTACTTC
>NA|TRBJ1-1|NA|TRBV19
CASSISENTEAFF
TGTGCCAGTAGTATTTCAGAGAACACTGAAGCTTTCTTT
>TRBD1|TRBJ1-1|once|TRBV27
CASRKPYTGGEAFF
TGTGCCAGCAGAAAACCTTACACAGGGGGTGAAGCTTTCTTT
>NA|TRBJ2-6|NA|TRBV10-3
CATRVEVYVQPSGANVLTF
TGTGCCACCCGAGTCGAGGTTTATGTCCAGCCTTCTGGGGCCAACGTCCTGACTTTC
>NA|TRBJ2-7|once|TRBV27
CASSLTSQSSYEQYF
TGTGCCAGCAGTTTGACTTCTCAAAGCTCCTACGAGCAGTACTTC
>NA|TRBJ2-7|NA|TRBV19
CASSPGGHPYEQYF
TGTGCCAGTAGCCCGGGCGGGCACCCCTACGAGCAGTACTTC
>TRBD2|TRBJ2-7|NA|TRBV3-1/TRBV3-2
CASSHSSGTSGRSYEQYF
TGTGCCAGCAGTCACTCCTCCGGGACTAGCGGGAGGTCCTACGAGCAGTACTTC
>TRBD1|TRBJ2-5|NA|TRBV7-8
CASSLEQGASETQYF
TGTGCCAGCAGCTTAGAGCAGGGGGCGAGTGAGACCCAGTACTTC
>TRBD1|TRBJ1-3|NA|TRBV28
CASSFGDRVEGNTIYF
TGTGCCAGCAGTTTCGGGGACAGGGTGGAAGGAAACACCATATATTTT
>NA|TRBJ1-6|NA|TRBV11-2
CASSPVGSPLHF
TGTGCCAGCAGCCCCGTCGGGTCACCCCTCCACTTT
>TRBD2|TRBJ2-1|NA|TRBV4-1
CASSQVASGRNEQFF
TGCGCCAGCAGCCAAGTGGCTAGCGGGAGGAATGAGCAGTTCTTC
>NA|TRBJ2-2|NA|TRBV19
CASKSRGNTGELFF
TGTGCCAGTAAAAGCAGGGGTAACACCGGGGAGCTGTTTTTT
>NA|TRBJ1-1|once|TRBV7-9
CASSPTGWSTEAFF
TGTGCCAGCAGCCCGACGGGGTGGAGCACTGAAGCTTTCTTT